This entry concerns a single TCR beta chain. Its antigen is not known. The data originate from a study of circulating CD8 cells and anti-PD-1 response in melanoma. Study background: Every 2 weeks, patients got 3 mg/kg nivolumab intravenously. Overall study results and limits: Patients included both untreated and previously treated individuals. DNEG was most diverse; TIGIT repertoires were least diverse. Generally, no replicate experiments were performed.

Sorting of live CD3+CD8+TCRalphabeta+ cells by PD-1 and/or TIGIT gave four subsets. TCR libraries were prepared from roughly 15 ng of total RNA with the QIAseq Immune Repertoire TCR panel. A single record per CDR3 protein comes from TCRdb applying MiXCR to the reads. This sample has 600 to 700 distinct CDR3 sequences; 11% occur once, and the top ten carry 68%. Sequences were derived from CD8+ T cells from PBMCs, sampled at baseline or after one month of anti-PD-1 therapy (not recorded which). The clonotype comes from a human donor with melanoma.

The DNA of the CDR3 is TGTGCCAGCAGCTTGACCGTTGGGGCTTACAATGAGCAGTTCTTC. Amino acid sequence: CASSLTVGAYNEQFF. The chain employs TRBV7-9 and TRBJ2-1, with D possibly being TRBD1 (5 bases). The germline V gene has CDR1 SEHNR and CDR2 FQNEAQ (reference sequence). Trimming removed 3 bases from V and 4 bases from J, with 13 bases in between. CDR3 length: 15 amino acids.